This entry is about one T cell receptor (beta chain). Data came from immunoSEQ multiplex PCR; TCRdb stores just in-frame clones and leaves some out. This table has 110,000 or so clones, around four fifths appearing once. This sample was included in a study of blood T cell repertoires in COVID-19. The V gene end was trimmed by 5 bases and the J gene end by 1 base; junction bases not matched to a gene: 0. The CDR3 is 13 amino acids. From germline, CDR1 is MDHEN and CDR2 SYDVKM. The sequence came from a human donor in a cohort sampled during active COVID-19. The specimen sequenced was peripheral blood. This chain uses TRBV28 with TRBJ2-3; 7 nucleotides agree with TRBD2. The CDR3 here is CASSGGGTDTQYF. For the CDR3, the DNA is TGTGCCAGCAGTGGGGGGGGCACAGATACGCAGTATTTT.